The rows below give T cell receptor beta chains drawn from one sample of a study of cytomegalovirus exposure and HLA in healthy donors. The repertoire was sequenced with immunoSEQ multiplex PCR; TCRdb's copy has only in-frame clones and lacks some. The data contain 65,000 to 95,000 clones, 70% to 85% of them seen just once; the ten biggest clones take up around 15%. The specimen sequenced was PBMCs. These receptors all stem from a human donor in good health. Both conserved end residues are part of each CDR3. The order of the fields is D gene, J gene, V gene, clone size, CDR3 DNA, CDR3 protein. A D gene is named only where the DNA matches it firmly. Size values are once, few and many counts, or a class for expanded clones, and some rows have none.

D: -; J: TRBJ2-7; V: TRBV10-3; size: -; DNA: TGTGCCATCAGCTTCGACAGGAGCTACGAGCAGTACTTC; CDR3: CAISFDRSYEQYF
D: -; J: TRBJ2-7; V: TRBV10-3; size: once; DNA: TGTGCCATCGGACGGGAGCCCGGTTACGAGCAGTACTTC; CDR3: CAIGREPGYEQYF
D: TRBD1; J: TRBJ2-4; V: TRBV7-2; size: -; DNA: TGTGCCAGCAGCTTAGTGACAGGGGGGGCCAAAAACATTCAGTACTTC; CDR3: CASSLVTGGAKNIQYF
D: -; J: TRBJ1-5; V: TRBV7-2; size: -; DNA: TGTGCCAGCAGCCCCCAGGGGCGCCAGCCCCAGCATTTT; CDR3: CASSPQGRQPQHF
D: TRBD1; J: TRBJ2-7; V: TRBV7-9; size: -; DNA: TGTGCCAGCAGCCCCACAGGGGGCTACGAGCAGTACTTC; CDR3: CASSPTGGYEQYF
D: TRBD2; J: TRBJ2-5; V: TRBV4-3; size: few; DNA: TGCGCCAGCAGCCCCAGACTAGCGCTCGGAGAGACCCAGTACTTC; CDR3: CASSPRLALGETQYF
D: -; J: TRBJ2-2; V: TRBV18; size: once; DNA: TGTGCCAGCTCACCAATTGCGGGGAACCCCGGGGAGCTGTTTTTT; CDR3: CASSPIAGNPGELFF
D: TRBD2; J: TRBJ2-5; V: TRBV18; size: once; DNA: TGTGCCAGCTCAACGCAATCCGAAGCGGCTAGCGGGGGGCAAGAGACCCAGTACTTC; CDR3: CASSTQSEAASGGQETQYF
D: TRBD2; J: TRBJ2-1; V: TRBV30; size: -; DNA: TGTGCCTGGAGGGGAAGCGGGGATGAGCAGTTCTTC; CDR3: CAWRGSGDEQFF
D: -; J: TRBJ1-1; V: TRBV27; size: -; DNA: TGTGCCAGCAGTTTACCCGGAGGCGCTGAAGCTTTCTTT; CDR3: CASSLPGGAEAFF
D: -; J: TRBJ1-2; V: TRBV21-1; size: -; DNA: TGTGCCAGCAGCAAGTCGCCGGGACTTGGCTATGGCTACACCTTC; CDR3: CASSKSPGLGYGYTF
D: -; J: TRBJ2-7; V: TRBV5-1; size: -; DNA: TGCGCCAGCAGCTTGGGTCACTACGAGCAGTACTTC; CDR3: CASSLGHYEQYF
D: -; J: TRBJ1-1; V: TRBV6-5; size: -; DNA: TGTGCCAGCAGTTACGGCAGGGGGAACACTGAAGCTTTCTTT; CDR3: CASSYGRGNTEAFF
D: TRBD1; J: TRBJ1-1; V: TRBV2; size: -; DNA: TGTGCCAGCAGCAAGGGAGGACAGGGTGAAGCTTTCTTT; CDR3: CASSKGGQGEAFF
D: -; J: TRBJ1-1; V: TRBV6-5; size: few; DNA: TGTGCCAGCAGGTCACTTCAGGGTTTCACTGAAGCTTTCTTT; CDR3: CASRSLQGFTEAFF
D: -; J: TRBJ2-1; V: TRBV15; size: -; DNA: TGTGCCACCAGCTCCCCGGACTTGTCTACGGATGAGCAGTTCTTC; CDR3: CATSSPDLSTDEQFF
D: TRBD1; J: TRBJ1-4; V: TRBV7-8; size: once; DNA: TGTGCCAGCAGCTTAGCCGGGACAGGGGGGGGGAGTGAAAAACTGTTTTTT; CDR3: CASSLAGTGGGSEKLFF
D: TRBD1; J: TRBJ1-6; V: TRBV7-9; size: few; DNA: TGTGCCAGCAGCCCCGGGACAGACTATAATTCACCCCTCAACTTT; CDR3: CASSPGTDYNSPLNF
D: TRBD1; J: TRBJ2-1; V: TRBV27; size: -; DNA: TGTGCCAGCAGGGGGACAGGGGTTTACTATGAGCAGTTCTTC; CDR3: CASRGTGVYYEQFF
D: -; J: TRBJ2-3; V: TRBV29-1; size: -; DNA: TGCAGCATTCCCCCAGAGGGTAGCACAGATACGCAGTATTTT; CDR3: CSIPPEGSTDTQYF
D: -; J: TRBJ1-5; V: TRBV6-6; size: -; DNA: TGTGCCAGCAGTAATATACGGAGCCTAGGGGGGGAGCAGGAGCATTTT; CDR3: CASSNIRSLGGEQEHF
D: TRBD1; J: TRBJ1-5; V: TRBV28; size: once; DNA: TGTGCCAGCAGTTTACCCAGGGGGAGCAATCAGCCCCAGCATTTT; CDR3: CASSLPRGSNQPQHF
D: -; J: TRBJ2-2; V: TRBV5-1; size: -; DNA: TGCGCCAGCAGCTTGGAGAGGGCTTCGAACACCGGGGAGCTGTTTTTT; CDR3: CASSLERASNTGELFF
D: -; J: TRBJ2-6; V: TRBV19; size: -; DNA: TGTGCCAGTAGTATCAGACAGGTGAACGTCCTGACTTTC; CDR3: CASSIRQVNVLTF
D: -; J: TRBJ1-5; V: TRBV6-1; size: -; DNA: TGTGCCAGCAGTCGGGATAGCAATCAGCCCCAGCATTTT; CDR3: CASSRDSNQPQHF
D: -; J: TRBJ1-2; V: TRBV5-1; size: once; DNA: TGCGCCAGCAGCTTGGCTCCTAACTATGGCTACACCTTC; CDR3: CASSLAPNYGYTF
D: TRBD2; J: TRBJ2-3; V: TRBV29-1; size: -; DNA: TGCAGCGGGGATAGCGGGGGCACAGATACGCAGTATTTT; CDR3: CSGDSGGTDTQYF
D: -; J: TRBJ2-2; V: TRBV10-3; size: -; DNA: TGTGCCATCAGTGACTATGACACCGGGGAGCTGTTTTTT; CDR3: CAISDYDTGELFF
D: -; J: TRBJ1-2; V: TRBV6-5; size: few; DNA: TGTGCCAGCAGGCCAACAGGGCCCGACTATGGCTACACCTTC; CDR3: CASRPTGPDYGYTF
D: TRBD2; J: TRBJ2-5; V: TRBV4-3; size: -; DNA: TGCGCCAGCAGCCAAGATTGGGAGGGGGAGACCCAGTACTTC; CDR3: CASSQDWEGETQYF
D: -; J: TRBJ2-7; V: TRBV11-3; size: -; DNA: TGTGCCAGCAGCTTAGGAGGATCCTACGAGCAGTACTTC; CDR3: CASSLGGSYEQYF
D: TRBD1; J: TRBJ2-7; V: TRBV4-3; size: -; DNA: TGCGCCAGCAGCCAAGCCTTCGGGACAGGGACCTACGAGCAGTACTTC; CDR3: CASSQAFGTGTYEQYF
D: -; J: TRBJ1-5; V: TRBV4-1; size: -; DNA: TGCGCCAGCAGCCAAGCAGAAAGCGTTGGCCCGTGGGCCCAGCATTTT; CDR3: CASSQAESVGPWAQHF
D: -; J: TRBJ2-1; V: TRBV7-9; size: -; DNA: TGTGCCAGCAGCTTATCGTATAACCGCCCGAGGTACAATGAGCAGTTCTTC; CDR3: CASSLSYNRPRYNEQFF
D: -; J: TRBJ1-1; V: TRBV7-9; size: few; DNA: TGTGCCAGCAGCCCATACACTGAAGCTTTCTTT; CDR3: CASSPYTEAFF
D: -; J: TRBJ1-6; V: TRBV19; size: once; DNA: TGTGCCAGTAGTACAACCCAGGGACTCCAAGGCCCCCTCCACTTT; CDR3: CASSTTQGLQGPLHF
D: TRBD2; J: TRBJ2-4; V: TRBV5-6; size: -; DNA: TGTGCCAGCAGCTTGATCGGGACTAGCGGGGGGGAAACATACTTC; CDR3: CASSLIGTSGGETYF
D: -; J: TRBJ1-6; V: TRBV6-4; size: -; DNA: TGTGCCAGCAGTTACTTTGCCACGCCGGGTTCACCCCTCCACTTT; CDR3: CASSYFATPGSPLHF
D: TRBD1; J: TRBJ2-1; V: TRBV5-1; size: -; DNA: TGCGCCAGCAGCCCCAGACAGGGGGCGCGGAATGAGCAGTTCTTC; CDR3: CASSPRQGARNEQFF
D: -; J: TRBJ2-7; V: TRBV27; size: -; DNA: TGTGCCAGCGGAAGTTGGCGGGGTGATCACTACGAGCAGTACTTC; CDR3: CASGSWRGDHYEQYF
D: TRBD1; J: TRBJ2-7; V: TRBV6-6; size: -; DNA: TGTGCCAGCAGTAACAGGGGCTCCTACGAGCAGTACTTC; CDR3: CASSNRGSYEQYF
D: -; J: TRBJ1-4; V: TRBV12-5; size: few; DNA: TGTGCTAGTGGCCGGGGACAAGGTGATGAAAAACTGTTTTTT; CDR3: CASGRGQGDEKLFF
D: -; J: TRBJ1-4; V: TRBV11-3; size: once; DNA: TGTGCCAGCAGCTTAGGGGCCGGACGGGGTGAAAAACTGTTTTTT; CDR3: CASSLGAGRGEKLFF
D: TRBD1; J: TRBJ1-5; V: TRBV18; size: -; DNA: TGTGCCAGCTCACCAGACAGGGGCAATCAGCCCCAGCATTTT; CDR3: CASSPDRGNQPQHF
D: TRBD1; J: TRBJ2-3; V: TRBV27; size: -; DNA: TGTGCCAGCAGCAGCTCGACAGGGGATACGCAGTATTTT; CDR3: CASSSSTGDTQYF
D: -; J: TRBJ1-1; V: TRBV15; size: -; DNA: TGTGCCACCAGCTACCGGACAGAGAACACTGAAGCTTTCTTT; CDR3: CATSYRTENTEAFF